What follows describes a single TCR beta chain. As yet, its antigen is unknown. The data belong to a study of cytomegalovirus exposure and HLA in healthy donors. Findings and caveats of the study: A list of 150 or so TCR beta chains associated with cytomegalovirus was given. A missense variant in DCLRE1C was later tied to TCR beta V- and J-gene trimming. What was likely a sequencing artifact was a cluster of highly shared sequence variants.

The CDR3 runs to 15 residues. Germline V gives CDR1 ENHRY, CDR2 SYGVKD. J lost 2 bases, V lost 3 bases, and 5 bases had no gene match. When sampled, the donors appeared nominally healthy, though they likely had unrecorded immune exposures. The PCR was carried out with 60 Vbeta primers and 13 Jbeta primers. The table came from immunoSEQ multiplex PCR; TCRdb's copy has only in-frame clones and leaves some out. The sample records 150,000 to 200,000 clones, approximately 79% being singletons. V usage is TRBV10-3 and J usage is TRBJ1-2, with 8 bases that match TRBD1. The sample taken for sequencing was PBMCs. The source is a woman aged 45-60 years in good health and CMV-seropositive. The CDR3 loop is CAISEMGQANYGYTF. DNA for the CDR3: TGTGCCATCAGTGAAATGGGACAGGCAAACTATGGCTACACCTTC.